The following is a TCR beta chain sequence with its context. The record originates from a study of T cells in Graves' hyperthyroidism and ophthalmopathy. For the study at large: At initial diagnosis, before any treatment had begun, peripheral blood was obtained.

Template material for amplifying TCR beta CDR3 regions consisted of RNA transcripts. The study used the HTBI primer set for a first-round RT-PCR of the TCR CDR3. One entry per CDR3 protein, called by TCRdb with MiXCR from the multiplex PCR reads. This table has about 760,000 distinct CDR3 sequences, under 45% appearing once. Sequenced sample: blood. The clonotype was recovered from a woman between 35 and 50 years old with Graves' hyperthyroidism.

CDR3 protein: CASSFQGTDTQYF. CDR3 DNA: TGTGCCAGCAGCTTCCAGGGCACAGATACGCAGTATTTT. The genes are TRBV7-9 and TRBJ2-3; D uncertain. This CDR3 spans 13 amino acids. Germline V gene data show CDR1 as SEHNR and CDR2 as FQNEAQ (reference sequence). Trimming took 3 bases from V and 1 from J, leaving 5 bases between them.